This TCR beta chain comes out of a study of shared clonotypes between healthy human individuals. DNA from unsorted PBMC was sequenced on ten immunoSEQ deep assay plates. This table comes from immunoSEQ multiplex PCR, and its TCRdb copy is limited to in-frame clones, with some not included. The sample lists approximately 500,000 clones, roughly 80% occurring once. The CDR3 totals 14 residues. V shed 7 bases, J shed 0 bases, and the junction held 3 bases outside the gene matches. Germline assignment: CDR1 LNHDA and CDR2 SQIVND (reference sequence). Findings and limits, study-wide: Clonotype sharing among donors likely depends on sequencing depth.

On this clone itself: Its antigen is undetermined.

The V and J genes are TRBV19 and TRBJ2-7, with TRBD2 identical over 10 bases. What was sequenced was PBMCs. This clonotype was sampled from a woman aged 40 to 50 in good health. Some clones in this sample may be carry-over from other donors' samples. The chain's CDR3 is CASKLAGPSYEQYF. As DNA, the CDR3 is TGTGCCAGTAAACTAGCGGGGCCCTCCTACGAGCAGTACTTC. Filled out from reference TRBV19 and TRBJ2-7, the complete variable domain reads DGGITQSPKYLFRKEGQNVTLSCEQNLNHDAMYWYRQDPGQGLRLIYYSQIVNDFQKGDIAEGYSVSREKKESFPLTVTSAQKNPTAFYLCASKLAGPSYEQYFGPGTRLTVT.